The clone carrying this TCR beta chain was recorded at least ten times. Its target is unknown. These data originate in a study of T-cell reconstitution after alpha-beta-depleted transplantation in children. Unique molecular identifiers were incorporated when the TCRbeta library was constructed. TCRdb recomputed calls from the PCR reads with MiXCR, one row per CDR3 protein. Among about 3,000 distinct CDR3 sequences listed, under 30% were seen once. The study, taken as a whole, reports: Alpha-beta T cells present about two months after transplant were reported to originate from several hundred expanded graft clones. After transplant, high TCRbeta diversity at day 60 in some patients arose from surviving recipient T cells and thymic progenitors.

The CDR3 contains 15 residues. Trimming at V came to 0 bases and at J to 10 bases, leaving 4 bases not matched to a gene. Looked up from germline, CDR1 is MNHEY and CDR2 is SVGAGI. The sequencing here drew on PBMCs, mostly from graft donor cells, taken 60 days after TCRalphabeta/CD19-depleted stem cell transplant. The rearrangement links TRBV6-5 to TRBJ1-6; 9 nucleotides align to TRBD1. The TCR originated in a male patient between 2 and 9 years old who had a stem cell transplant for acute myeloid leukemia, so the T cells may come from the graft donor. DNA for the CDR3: TGTGCCAGCAGTTACTCGAGGACAGGGGAATCACCCCTCCACTTT. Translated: CASSYSRTGESPLHF.